A single sample is the source of the 19 T cell receptor beta chains below, sequenced in a study of blood T cells in healthy people across ages. A second about 7 to 11 cycle PCR used barcoded and J-beta primers. TCRdb ran MiXCR on the 5' RACE reads and lists one entry per CDR3 protein. This sample has 1.5 million to 2 million distinct CDR3 sequences, with 28% found just once. Sequencing was carried out using blood. The origin of the receptors is a woman in her thirties in good health.

This clonotype has only a few counts. The genes are TRBV7-2 and TRBJ2-7, with D perhaps matching TRBD2 (6 bases). V was clipped by 0 bases and J by 3 bases, with 15 bases between them. Germline CDR1 and CDR2: SGHTA and FQGNSA. This CDR3 has 16 amino acids. CDR3 sequence (DNA): TGTGCCAGCAGCTTAGCGGGCCGGGGAGGATTCTACGAGCAGTACTTC. Translating gives CASSLAGRGGFYEQYF.

For this clonotype: Relative to the germline gene, one junction end is altered; a read error may explain this. The CDR3 DNA is TGTGCCAGCAGTTTCCCGGACAGCCCTCCGGTCTACAATAAGCAGTTCTTC. Residues: CASSFPDSPPVYNKQFF. This chain joins TRBV12-3 or TRBV12-4 and TRBJ2-1; D may be TRBD1 (6 bases). The CDR3 runs to 17 residues.

DNA for the CDR3: TGTGCCAGCAGCCAAGAGGCGGGGGAAATATACGAGCAGTACTTC. This sequence encodes CASSQEAGEIYEQYF. This chain connects TRBV14 to TRBJ2-7; TRBD2 aligns across 7 bases. The V gene's germline CDR1 is SGHDN and CDR2 FVKESK. V trimming: 0 bases; J trimming: 4 bases; junction bases outside the gene matches: 6. The CDR3 spans 15 residues.

V gene TRBV30 combines with J gene TRBJ2-5; 7 positions agree with TRBD2. The DNA end favors TRBJ2-7, so the J call may be wrong. Germline V gene data show CDR1 as GTSNPN and CDR2 as SVGIG (reference sequence). CDR3 length: 16 residues. CDR3 sequence: CAWSLPVGSGFNEQYF. The CDR3 DNA is TGTGCCTGGAGTCTCCCCGTGGGTAGCGGGTTCAACGAGCAGTACTTC.

This clonotype was detected a few times. The junction differs from germline at one of its ends, possibly a read error. The rearrangement links TRBV7-2 to TRBJ2-1, with D possibly matching TRBD1 (6 bases). Germline CDR1 reads SGHTA; CDR2 reads FQGNSA. The CDR3 extends over 15 amino acids. CDR3 amino acids: CASSLVVQGWNERFF. DNA for the CDR3: TGTGCCAGCAGCTTAGTGGTACAGGGATGGAATGAGCGGTTCTTC.

This clonotype was recorded at least ten times. The chain is built from TRBV5-1 and TRBJ1-2, with 8 bases lining up with TRBD1. The germline V gene has CDR1 SGHRS and CDR2 YFSETQ. V gave up 3 bases and J gave up 9 bases; unmatched junction bases: 7. The CDR3 is 13 residues long. The CDR3 DNA reads as TGCGCCAGCAGCTCCGGACAGGGTAGCAGCTACACCTTC. Translating gives CASSSGQGSSYTF. Full variable domain (outside the CDR3, taken from reference TRBV5-1 and TRBJ1-2): KAGVTQTPRYLIKTRGQQVTLSCSPISGHRSVSWYQQTPGQGLQFLFEYFSETQRNKGNFPGRFSGRQFSNSRSEMNVSTLELGDSALYLCASSSGQGSSYTFGSGTRLTVV.

This clonotype was seen a few times. The V gene is TRBV7-2, the J gene TRBJ1-1, with D perhaps TRBD1 (6 bases). The CDR3 is 12 residues long. CDR1 and CDR2 (germline): SGHTA, FQGNSA. The V and J ends lost 3 bases and 8 bases respectively, with 10 bases between them. CDR3 loop: CASSLNRVEAFF. For the CDR3, the DNA is TGTGCCAGCAGCTTGAACAGGGTGGAAGCTTTCTTT.

Regarding this clonotype: At one boundary the junction diverges from the germline segment, which might be a read error. The rearrangement joins TRBV2 to TRBJ2-3, with no clear D. This CDR3 is 15 amino acids long. Germline CDR1 and CDR2: SNHLY and FYNNEI. The CDR3 region is CAGRADRASADTQYF. The DNA of the CDR3 is TGTGCCGGCAGAGCCGACCGAGCATCGGCAGATACGCAGTATTTT.

Concerning this clonotype: A junction boundary mismatches the germline segment, possibly from a read error. This chain connects TRBV12-3 or TRBV12-4 to TRBJ2-3, with TRBD2 matching over 7 bases. The CDR3 runs 16 residues. This chain's CDR3 is CASSCRTRVRTDTQYF. The DNA of the CDR3 is TGTGCCAGCAGTTGTAGGACTAGAGTAAGAACAGATACGCAATATTTT.

The chain employs TRBV12-3 or TRBV12-4 and TRBJ2-2; 7 positions agree with TRBD2. V lost 6 bases, J lost 2 bases, and 3 bases stayed unmatched. The CDR3 sequence is 14 residues long. The CDR3 protein is CASRGLDNTGELFF. CDR3 coding DNA: TGTGCCAGCAGAGGACTAGACAACACCGGGGAGCTGTTTTTT.

V and J are TRBV14 and TRBJ2-5; D could derive from TRBD1 or TRBD2 (6 bases each). V gave up 5 bases and J gave up 4 bases, with 14 bases separating them. The CDR3 length is 14 residues. Germline V gives CDR1 SGHDN, CDR2 FVKESK. The chain's CDR3 is CASSKIGGGETQYF. The CDR3 DNA reads TGTGCCAGCAGCAAAATCGGGGGCGGAGAGACCCAGTACTTC.

This clonotype was detected a few times. V and J are TRBV10-3 and TRBJ1-1; TRBD1 matches at 7 bases. Germline loops: CDR1 ENHRY, CDR2 SYGVKD. Trimming took 5 bases from V and 7 from J; bases not matched to a gene: 1. The CDR3 has 11 residues. This CDR3 is CAISRDSEAFF. As DNA, the CDR3 is TGTGCCATCAGTCGGGACAGTGAAGCTTTCTTT.

This clonotype was counted only a few times. The chain uses TRBV7-2 and TRBJ2-5; the match to TRBD1 covers 9 bases. Germline-derived CDR1 and CDR2 are SGHTA and FQGNSA. This CDR3 contains 16 residues. V was pared by 1 base and J by 4 bases, with 7 bases of the junction left unmatched. The CDR3 loop reads CASSLGDRALGETQYF. Written as DNA, the CDR3 is TGTGCCAGCAGCTTAGGGGACAGGGCCTTGGGAGAGACCCAGTACTTC.

This clonotype was counted between two and nine times. This chain joins TRBV28 and TRBJ2-5, with D possibly matching TRBD2 (6 bases). With 7 bases removed from V and 1 base from J, the gap between germline ends came to 19 bases. The germline V gene encodes CDR1 MDHEN and CDR2 SYDVKM. This CDR3 is built from 16 residues. DNA of the CDR3: TGTGCCAGCAACCTCGCAGCGGGTGCGTTCCAAGAGACCCAGTACTTC. Protein: CASNLAAGAFQETQYF.

This clonotype turned up a few times. This chain links TRBV7-8 with TRBJ2-3; 8 nucleotides match TRBD2. Germline CDR1 is SGHVS and CDR2 is FQNEAQ. Trimming took 2 bases from V and 12 from J; bases not matched to a gene: 7. The CDR3 consists of 13 residues. CDR3 in DNA: TGTGCCAGCAGCTTAATAGCGGGACCCACCCAGTATTTT. It specifies CASSLIAGPTQYF.

This clonotype was seen ten or more times. The chain joins TRBV10-3 to TRBJ2-3; D gene ambiguous. The CDR3 length is 13 residues. Germline CDR1 is ENHRY and CDR2 is SYGVKD. V lost 2 bases and J lost 5, with 8 bases in between. Here the CDR3 DNA reads TGTGCCATCAGTGAGGATTGGGAAGATACGCAGTATTTT. Translated: CAISEDWEDTQYF.

V gene TRBV6-5 combines with J gene TRBJ2-1; D is uncertain. Trimming shortened V by 2 bases and J by 5 bases, and 10 bases separated the two germline ends. This CDR3 has 14 amino acids. Germline CDR1 reads MNHEY; CDR2 reads SVGAGI. CDR3 sequence: CASSYRRLNNEQFF. CDR3 coding DNA: TGTGCCAGCAGTTACAGACGCCTTAACAATGAGCAGTTCTTC.

This clonotype was counted only a few times. The chain employs TRBV20-1 and TRBJ2-3; 7 nucleotides align to TRBD1. Germline loops: CDR1 DFQATT, CDR2 SNEGSKA (reference sequence). V shed 3 bases, J shed 3 bases, and the junction held 6 bases outside the gene matches. CDR3 length: 14 amino acids. CDR3 coding DNA: TGCAGTGCTAGGCGACAGGGTACGACAGATACGCAGTATTTT. It specifies CSARRQGTTDTQYF.

Notes on this clonotype: One junction end does not reproduce the germline sequence, and a read error may be involved. The rearrangement joins TRBV7-9 to TRBJ2-3; the match to TRBD2 covers 8 bases. Germline V gene lookup returns CDR1 SEHNR and CDR2 FQNEAQ (reference sequence). The CDR3 is 15 amino acids. The CDR3 DNA is TGTGCCAGCAGCTTATCGGGGGGGGCCACAGGTACGCAGTATTTT. As protein: CASSLSGGATGTQYF. Full variable domain (outside the CDR3, taken from reference TRBV7-9 and TRBJ2-3): DTGVSQNPRHKITKRGQNVTFRCDPISEHNRLYWYRQTLGQGPEFLTYFQNEAQLEKSRLLSDRFSAERPKGSFSTLEIQRTEQGDSAMYLCASSLSGGATGTQYFGPGTRLTVL.